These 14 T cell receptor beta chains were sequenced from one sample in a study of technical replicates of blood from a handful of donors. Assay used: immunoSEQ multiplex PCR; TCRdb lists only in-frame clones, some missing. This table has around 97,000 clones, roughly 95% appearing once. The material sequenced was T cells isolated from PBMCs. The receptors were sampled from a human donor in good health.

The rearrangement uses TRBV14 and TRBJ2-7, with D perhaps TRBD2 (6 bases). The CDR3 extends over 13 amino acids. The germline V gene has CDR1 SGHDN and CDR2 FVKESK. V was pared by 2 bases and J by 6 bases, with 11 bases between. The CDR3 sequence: CASSQTGAGEQYF. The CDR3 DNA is TGTGCCAGCAGCCAAACGGGAGCCGGCGAGCAGTACTTC.

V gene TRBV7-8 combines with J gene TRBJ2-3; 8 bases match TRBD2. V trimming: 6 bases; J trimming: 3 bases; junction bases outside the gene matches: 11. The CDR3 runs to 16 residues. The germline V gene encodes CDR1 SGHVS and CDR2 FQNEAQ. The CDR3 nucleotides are TGTGCCAGCAGACAAACCGGCGGGAGGATGACAGATACGCAGTATTTT. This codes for CASRQTGGRMTDTQYF.

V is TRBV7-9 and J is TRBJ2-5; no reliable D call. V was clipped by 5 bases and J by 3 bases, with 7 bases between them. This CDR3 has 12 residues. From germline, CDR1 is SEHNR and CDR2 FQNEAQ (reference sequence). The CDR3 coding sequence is TGTGCCAGCAGCATCAGTAAAGAGACCCAGTACTTC. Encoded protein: CASSISKETQYF.

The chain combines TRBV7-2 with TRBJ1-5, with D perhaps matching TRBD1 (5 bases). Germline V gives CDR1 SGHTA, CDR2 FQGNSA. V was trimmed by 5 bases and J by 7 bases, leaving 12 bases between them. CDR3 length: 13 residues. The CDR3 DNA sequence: TGTGCCAGCAGCCCGACAGTTAACCAGCCCCAGCATTTT. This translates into CASSPTVNQPQHF.

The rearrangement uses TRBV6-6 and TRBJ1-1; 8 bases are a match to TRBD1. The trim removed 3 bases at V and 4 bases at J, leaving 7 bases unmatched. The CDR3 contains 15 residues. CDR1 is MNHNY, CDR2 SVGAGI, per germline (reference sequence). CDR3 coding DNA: TGTGCCAGCAGTTATTCGGACAGGGCAGGCACTGAAGCTTTCTTT. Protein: CASSYSDRAGTEAFF.

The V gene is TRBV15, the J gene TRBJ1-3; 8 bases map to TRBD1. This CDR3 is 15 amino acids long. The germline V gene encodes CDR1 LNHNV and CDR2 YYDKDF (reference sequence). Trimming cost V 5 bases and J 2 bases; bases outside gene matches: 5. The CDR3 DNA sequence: TGTGCCACCAGCTCGGGCAGGGGGCCTGGAAACACCATATATTTT. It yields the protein CATSSGRGPGNTIYF.

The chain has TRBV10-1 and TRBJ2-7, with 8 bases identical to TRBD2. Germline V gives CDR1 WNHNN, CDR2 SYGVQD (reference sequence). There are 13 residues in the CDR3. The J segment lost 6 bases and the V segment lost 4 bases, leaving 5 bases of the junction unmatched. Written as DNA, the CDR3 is TGCGCCAGCAGTGGAACGGGAGGGCCCGAGCAGTACTTC. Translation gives CASSGTGGPEQYF.

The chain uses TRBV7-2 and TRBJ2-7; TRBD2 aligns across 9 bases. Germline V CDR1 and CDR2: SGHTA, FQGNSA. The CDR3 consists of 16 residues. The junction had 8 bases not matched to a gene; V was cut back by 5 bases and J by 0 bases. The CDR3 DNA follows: TGTGCCAGCAGCCCGACTAGCGGCTCGAGCTCCTACGAGCAGTACTTC. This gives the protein CASSPTSGSSSYEQYF.

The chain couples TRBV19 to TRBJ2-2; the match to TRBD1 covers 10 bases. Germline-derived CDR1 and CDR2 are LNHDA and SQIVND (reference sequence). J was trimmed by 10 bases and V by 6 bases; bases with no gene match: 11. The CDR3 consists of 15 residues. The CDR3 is CASSPGQGSHEELFF. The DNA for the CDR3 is TGTGCCAGTAGCCCGGGACAGGGGTCCCATGAGGAGCTGTTTTTT.

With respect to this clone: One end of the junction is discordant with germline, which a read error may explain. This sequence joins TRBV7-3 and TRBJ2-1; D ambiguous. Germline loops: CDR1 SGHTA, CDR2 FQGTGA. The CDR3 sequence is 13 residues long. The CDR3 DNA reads TGTGCCAGCAGCCTAACGTTCCTCAGTGAGCAGTTCTTC. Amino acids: CASSLTFLSEQFF. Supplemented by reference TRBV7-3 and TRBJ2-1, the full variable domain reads GAGVSQTPSNKVTEKGKYVELRCDPISGHTALYWYRQSLGQGPEFLIYFQGTGAADDSGLPNDRFFAVRPEGSVSTLKIQRTERGDSAVYLCASSLTFLSEQFFGPGTRLTVL.

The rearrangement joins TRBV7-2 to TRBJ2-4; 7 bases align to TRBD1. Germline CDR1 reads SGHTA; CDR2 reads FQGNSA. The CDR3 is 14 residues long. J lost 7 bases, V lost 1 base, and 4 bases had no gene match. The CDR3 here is CASSLERGQNIQYF. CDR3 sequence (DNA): TGTGCCAGCAGCTTAGAGAGGGGGCAGAACATTCAGTACTTC.

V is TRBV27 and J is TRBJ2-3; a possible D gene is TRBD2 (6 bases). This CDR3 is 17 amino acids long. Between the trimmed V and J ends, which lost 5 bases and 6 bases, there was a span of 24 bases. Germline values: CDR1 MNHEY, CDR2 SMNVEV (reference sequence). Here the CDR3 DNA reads TGTGCCAGCAGTACAATTCAGGGACTCGGGCCCTGGGATACGCAGTATTTT. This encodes CASSTIQGLGPWDTQYF.

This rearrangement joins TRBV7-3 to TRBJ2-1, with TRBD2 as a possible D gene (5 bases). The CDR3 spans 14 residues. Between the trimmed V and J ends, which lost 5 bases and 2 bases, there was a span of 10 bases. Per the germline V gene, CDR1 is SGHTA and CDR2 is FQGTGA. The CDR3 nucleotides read TGTGCCAGCAGCGCCGCCGGGGCCTACAATGAGCAGTTCTTC. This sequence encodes CASSAAGAYNEQFF.

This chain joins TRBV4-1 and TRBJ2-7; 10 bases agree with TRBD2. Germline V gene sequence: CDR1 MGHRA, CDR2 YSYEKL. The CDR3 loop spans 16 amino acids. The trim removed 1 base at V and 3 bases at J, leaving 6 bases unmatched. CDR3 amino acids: CASSQGSGRARYEQYF. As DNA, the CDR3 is TGCGCCAGCAGCCAAGGGAGCGGGAGGGCCCGCTACGAGCAGTACTTC.